This TCR beta chain comes out of a study of post-analysis software for immune sequencing data. Study information: Clinical courses comprised relapsing-remitting, secondary progressive and progressive-relapsing multiple sclerosis.

Libraries were made from TCR beta cDNA, and they carried unique molecular identifiers. From the PCR reads, TCRdb called clonotypes with MiXCR, one entry per CDR3 protein. There are a few hundred thousand distinct CDR3 sequences in the sample; roughly 38% occur only once, and 7.6% lies in the top ten. In regard to this clonotype: Its antigen is undetermined.

After removal of 0 bases from V and 4 bases from J, the junction contained 4 bases not matched to a gene. Germline-derived CDR1 and CDR2 are SGDLS and YYNGEE. The CDR3 totals 14 residues. Study results and limitations: Patients used about 5 TRBV segments, including TRBV5-6, TRBV5-1 and TRBV20-1, more often than controls. Those with multiple sclerosis, the patient group, showed significantly lower normalized Chao1 diversity than controls.

The chain joins TRBV9 to TRBJ2-7, with TRBD1 matching over 7 bases. This sequence originates from a girl between 2 and 10 years old with multiple sclerosis. The source material was blood. The CDR3 sequence: CASSVEGAGYEQYF. In nucleotides, the CDR3 is TGTGCCAGCAGCGTAGAGGGGGCAGGGTACGAGCAGTACTTC.